A single T cell receptor beta chain is shown here with its context. Its specificity is not known. Deletions cut 4 bases from V and 2 bases from J, with 9 bases between. The V gene's germline CDR1 is LNHDA and CDR2 SQIVND (reference sequence). This CDR3 is 13 amino acids long. The method was immunoSEQ multiplex PCR; TCRdb's version includes in-frame clones alone and lacks a portion of them. The sample gives 90,000 to 100,000 clones, under 85% of which show up once; approximately 2.8% is in the top ten. This sample is drawn from a study of radiotherapy plus CTLA-4 blockade in lung cancer. Whole-study results and caveats: Researchers report tumor-derived TCR clones expanding in blood after radiotherapy plus ipilimumab.

This chain links TRBV19 with TRBJ2-7, with D perhaps TRBD1 (5 bases). This TCR came from a human donor with non-small cell lung cancer who had a partial response to radiotherapy plus ipilimumab. Some clones in this sample may be carry-over from other donors' samples. The starting material was peripheral blood, obtained from a patient treated with radiotherapy plus ipilimumab. This CDR3 reads CASSTQGTYEQYF. For the CDR3, the DNA is TGTGCCAGTAGTACCCAGGGAACCTACGAGCAGTACTTC.